The rows below give T cell receptor beta chains drawn from one sample of a study of post-analysis software for immune sequencing data. TCRdb reprocessed the PCR reads with MiXCR, giving one entry per CDR3 protein. The sample consists of hundreds of thousands of distinct CDR3 sequences, 30% of them appearing once. The sequencing input was blood. These receptors all stem from a girl aged 10-17 years with multiple sclerosis. The CDR3 runs from the conserved cysteine through the conserved F or W. D genes are given only for firm matches. The size field is filled for only some rows; it gives once, few, many or a size class.

J | D | size | V | DNA | CDR3
TRBJ2-1 | TRBD2 | . | TRBV28 | TGTGCCAGCAGTTTACCTAGCGGGAGGGCTATTAATGAGCAGTTCTTC | CASSLPSGRAINEQFF
TRBJ2-7 | . | . | TRBV24-1 | TGTGCCACCAGTGATTTGCAGGAGAACTACGAGCAGTACTTC | CATSDLQENYEQYF
TRBJ2-7 | TRBD2 | . | TRBV28 | TGTGCCAGCCACCCGGGACTAGCCTACGAGCAGTACTTC | CASHPGLAYEQYF
TRBJ2-2 | . | few | TRBV7-8 | TGTGCCAGCAGCGGTGGTGGAGTCTCGAGTCAGCTGTTTTTT | CASSGGGVSSQLFF
TRBJ2-1 | TRBD2 | . | TRBV20-1 | TGCAGTGCTAGTAGCGGGTACGACTACAATGAGCAGTTCTTC | CSASSGYDYNEQFF
TRBJ1-5 | . | . | TRBV25-1 | TGTGCCAGCAGTGAGTTAGATAGCAATCAGCCCCAGCATTTT | CASSELDSNQPQHF
TRBJ1-1 | . | . | TRBV20-1 | TGCAGTGCTAGGCTGAGCCTGAACACTGAAGCTTTCTTT | CSARLSLNTEAFF
TRBJ2-1 | TRBD2 | . | TRBV24-1 | TGTGCCACCAGTGATTTTCGCGGGGGGGGCCTCGATGAGCAGTTCTTC | CATSDFRGGGLDEQFF
TRBJ2-1 | . | . | TRBV5-1 | TGCGCCAGCAGCCCCGGTTGGGGTTGGGCCAATGAGCAGTTCTTC | CASSPGWGWANEQFF
TRBJ1-5 | . | few | TRBV6-6 | TGTGCCAGCAGTTATAAGGATCGGCCCCAGCATTTT | CASSYKDRPQHF
TRBJ2-7 | . | few | TRBV15 | TGTGCCACCAGCCCAACGAGGGGGGGGCCTACCTACGAGCAGTACTTC | CATSPTRGGPTYEQYF
TRBJ2-5 | TRBD2 | few | TRBV12-5 | TGTGCTAGTGGTTTGCACAAGCTGGGGCGGGAGTCCTCGGAGACCCAGTACTTC | CASGLHKLGRESSETQYF
TRBJ2-1 | TRBD2 | many | TRBV20-1 | TGCAGTGCTAGTAGGCGGGGGGGCCACAATGAGCAGTTCTTC | CSASRRGGHNEQFF
TRBJ2-7 | . | few | TRBV29-1 | TGCAGCGTTGAGGGGTGGGACGAGCAGTACTTC | CSVEGWDEQYF
TRBJ1-6 | . | . | TRBV18 | TGTGCCAGCTCACCACCGTCAGGCTCCTATAATTCACCCCTCCACTTT | CASSPPSGSYNSPLHF
TRBJ2-7 | TRBD2 | few | TRBV20-1 | TGCAGTGCTGCGGGACTAGCGGGAACCCCCTACGAGCAGTACTTC | CSAAGLAGTPYEQYF
TRBJ2-5 | TRBD1 | . | TRBV29-1 | TGCAGCGTTGGGGGGACAGGGTTCCTTCAGACCCAGTACTTC | CSVGGTGFLQTQYF